Listed below are T cell receptor beta chains from one sample, sequenced in a study of cytomegalovirus exposure and HLA in healthy donors. Clones were read by immunoSEQ multiplex PCR, and TCRdb kept only the in-frame ones, dropping some. The sample yields about 200,000 clones, more than 70% seen once. The specimen was PBMCs. Receptor source: a woman aged 40 to 50 in good health and CMV-seronegative. Both conserved end residues are part of each CDR3. The order of the fields is J gene, clone size, D gene, V gene, CDR3 protein, CDR3 DNA. The D gene is left open where the match is weak. Size is omitted from some rows. Given values are once, few, many or a class for expanded clones.

j_gene: TRBJ2-7
abundance: .
d_gene: TRBD1
v_gene: TRBV18
CDR3aa: CASSSQTGPYEQYF
CDR3nt: TGTGCCAGCTCATCTCAGACAGGGCCCTACGAGCAGTACTTC

j_gene: TRBJ2-3
abundance: .
d_gene: .
v_gene: TRBV4-3
CDR3aa: CASSQARVSTDTQYF
CDR3nt: TGCGCCAGCAGCCAAGCCCGGGTGAGCACAGATACGCAGTATTTT

j_gene: TRBJ1-4
abundance: .
d_gene: .
v_gene: TRBV30
CDR3aa: CAWRSRGNEKLFF
CDR3nt: TGTGCCTGGAGAAGTAGGGGGAATGAAAAACTGTTTTTT

j_gene: TRBJ1-1
abundance: .
d_gene: .
v_gene: TRBV6-1
CDR3aa: CASKEFMNTEAFF
CDR3nt: TGTGCCAGTAAGGAGTTCATGAACACTGAAGCTTTCTTT

j_gene: TRBJ2-1
abundance: .
d_gene: TRBD2
v_gene: TRBV7-7
CDR3aa: CASSLRLAGNEQFF
CDR3nt: TGTGCCAGCAGCTTGCGCCTAGCGGGCAATGAGCAGTTCTTC

j_gene: TRBJ1-2
abundance: .
d_gene: .
v_gene: TRBV7-9
CDR3aa: CSSSLYPPGNTF
CDR3nt: TGTTCCAGCAGCCTATACCCTCCCGGGAACACCTTC

j_gene: TRBJ2-1
abundance: few
d_gene: .
v_gene: TRBV27
CDR3aa: CASSLGSPEGEQFF
CDR3nt: TGTGCCAGCAGTTTAGGTAGCCCCGAGGGTGAGCAGTTCTTC

j_gene: TRBJ1-1
abundance: .
d_gene: .
v_gene: TRBV4-2
CDR3aa: CASSQEIRGGTEAFF
CDR3nt: TGTGCCAGCAGCCAAGAAATCCGAGGAGGAACTGAAGCTTTCTTT

j_gene: TRBJ2-1
abundance: .
d_gene: .
v_gene: TRBV7-2
CDR3aa: CASSLQTNEQFF
CDR3nt: TGTGCCAGCAGCTTACAGACTAATGAGCAGTTCTTC

j_gene: TRBJ2-6
abundance: .
d_gene: .
v_gene: TRBV7-6
CDR3aa: CASSFLQGGANVLTF
CDR3nt: TGTGCCAGCAGCTTTCTCCAGGGAGGGGCCAACGTCCTGACTTTC

j_gene: TRBJ1-2
abundance: .
d_gene: .
v_gene: TRBV5-6
CDR3aa: CASSGVMDTNYGYTF
CDR3nt: TGTGCCAGCAGCGGAGTTATGGACACTAACTATGGCTACACCTTC

j_gene: TRBJ2-1
abundance: .
d_gene: .
v_gene: TRBV9
CDR3aa: CASSVDLALNEQFF
CDR3nt: TGTGCCAGCAGCGTAGACCTAGCCCTAAATGAGCAGTTCTTC

j_gene: TRBJ2-2
abundance: .
d_gene: TRBD2
v_gene: TRBV7-8
CDR3aa: CASRFTFDSKSSGSGTGELFF
CDR3nt: TGTGCCAGCAGGTTCACCTTTGATTCGAAATCTAGCGGGAGTGGGACCGGGGAGCTGTTTTTT

j_gene: TRBJ2-5
abundance: .
d_gene: .
v_gene: TRBV27
CDR3aa: CASSMRGGWETQYF
CDR3nt: TGTGCCAGCAGTATGCGCGGAGGGTGGGAGACCCAGTACTTC

j_gene: TRBJ2-5
abundance: .
d_gene: .
v_gene: TRBV11-3
CDR3aa: CASSPGVQETQYF
CDR3nt: TGTGCCAGCAGCCCCGGGGTTCAAGAGACCCAGTACTTC

j_gene: TRBJ2-3
abundance: few
d_gene: TRBD2
v_gene: TRBV10-1
CDR3aa: CATKKLADSTDTQYF
CDR3nt: TGCGCCACCAAAAAACTAGCGGATAGCACAGATACGCAGTATTTT

j_gene: TRBJ2-5
abundance: .
d_gene: .
v_gene: TRBV4-2
CDR3aa: CASSQEIDTETQYF
CDR3nt: TGTGCCAGCAGCCAAGAGATAGATACAGAGACCCAGTACTTC

j_gene: TRBJ1-1
abundance: .
d_gene: .
v_gene: TRBV7-8
CDR3aa: CASSLAGGYAEAFF
CDR3nt: TGTGCCAGCAGCTTAGCCGGCGGGTACGCTGAAGCTTTCTTT

j_gene: TRBJ1-1
abundance: few
d_gene: .
v_gene: TRBV19
CDR3aa: CASRSPRGLEAFF
CDR3nt: TGTGCCAGTAGATCCCCCCGCGGCCTTGAAGCTTTCTTT

j_gene: TRBJ2-1
abundance: .
d_gene: TRBD2
v_gene: TRBV4-1
CDR3aa: CASSQDKGLADYNEQFF
CDR3nt: TGCGCCAGCAGCCAAGATAAGGGACTAGCGGATTACAATGAGCAGTTCTTC

j_gene: TRBJ2-7
abundance: .
d_gene: .
v_gene: TRBV5-5
CDR3aa: CASSLYEGTYEQYF
CDR3nt: TGTGCCAGCAGCTTGTATGAGGGTACCTACGAGCAGTACTTC

j_gene: TRBJ1-4
abundance: .
d_gene: .
v_gene: TRBV29-1
CDR3aa: CSVLRGAFNEKLFF
CDR3nt: TGCAGCGTCTTACGAGGAGCTTTTAATGAAAAACTGTTTTTT

j_gene: TRBJ1-1
abundance: .
d_gene: .
v_gene: TRBV5-1
CDR3aa: CASSSGAEAFF
CDR3nt: TGCGCCAGCAGCTCAGGGGCCGAAGCTTTCTTT

j_gene: TRBJ2-3
abundance: .
d_gene: TRBD2
v_gene: TRBV9
CDR3aa: CASSPMGGEGLGTDTQYF
CDR3nt: TGTGCCAGCAGCCCCATGGGGGGGGAGGGCCTTGGCACAGATACGCAGTATTTT

j_gene: TRBJ2-2
abundance: .
d_gene: .
v_gene: TRBV2
CDR3aa: CASNAGSGTGELFF
CDR3nt: TGTGCCAGCAACGCCGGGAGTGGCACCGGGGAGCTGTTTTTT

j_gene: TRBJ2-1
abundance: .
d_gene: TRBD2
v_gene: TRBV9
CDR3aa: CASSVGVGLAGENNEQFF
CDR3nt: TGTGCCAGCAGCGTAGGGGTGGGACTAGCGGGAGAGAACAATGAGCAGTTCTTC

j_gene: TRBJ2-7
abundance: .
d_gene: TRBD2
v_gene: TRBV7-2
CDR3aa: CASSTGLAGVYEQYF
CDR3nt: TGTGCCAGCAGCACGGGACTAGCGGGAGTCTACGAGCAGTACTTC

j_gene: TRBJ2-5
abundance: .
d_gene: TRBD2
v_gene: TRBV7-2
CDR3aa: CASSLAGTSGAGGTQYF
CDR3nt: TGTGCCAGCAGCTTGGCCGGGACTAGCGGAGCCGGGGGGACCCAGTACTTC

j_gene: TRBJ2-1
abundance: .
d_gene: TRBD2
v_gene: TRBV6-5
CDR3aa: CASSRGLAGNNEQFF
CDR3nt: TGTGCCAGCAGCCGCGGACTAGCGGGAAACAATGAGCAGTTCTTC

j_gene: TRBJ1-2
abundance: .
d_gene: TRBD1
v_gene: TRBV19
CDR3aa: CASTPTGSYGYTF
CDR3nt: TGTGCCAGTACCCCGACAGGGAGTTATGGCTACACCTTC

j_gene: TRBJ2-3
abundance: once
d_gene: .
v_gene: TRBV30
CDR3aa: CAWSPPLTGFTDTQYF
CDR3nt: TGTGCCTGGAGTCCACCGCTGACGGGATTCACAGATACGCAGTATTTT

j_gene: TRBJ1-4
abundance: .
d_gene: .
v_gene: TRBV5-1
CDR3aa: CASSLGGDEKLFF
CDR3nt: TGCGCCAGCAGCTTGGGGGGAGATGAAAAACTGTTTTTT

j_gene: TRBJ2-1
abundance: .
d_gene: .
v_gene: TRBV4-3
CDR3aa: CASSQDTMRPGLVDEQFF
CDR3nt: TGCGCCAGCAGCCAAGACACAATGAGGCCGGGACTCGTAGATGAGCAGTTCTTC

j_gene: TRBJ1-4
abundance: .
d_gene: TRBD1
v_gene: TRBV2
CDR3aa: CASSEDRDAEKLFF
CDR3nt: TGTGCCAGCAGTGAGGACAGGGATGCTGAAAAACTGTTTTTT

j_gene: TRBJ1-4
abundance: .
d_gene: .
v_gene: TRBV5-6
CDR3aa: CASSLVPQGTEKLFF
CDR3nt: TGTGCCAGCAGCTTGGTTCCCCAGGGTACTGAAAAACTGTTTTTT

j_gene: TRBJ2-3
abundance: .
d_gene: TRBD1
v_gene: TRBV7-9
CDR3aa: CASSFHRGEDTQYF
CDR3nt: TGTGCCAGCAGCTTTCACAGGGGAGAAGATACGCAGTATTTT

j_gene: TRBJ1-2
abundance: .
d_gene: .
v_gene: TRBV11-2
CDR3aa: CASSSTGYYGYTF
CDR3nt: TGTGCCAGCAGCTCCACAGGGTACTATGGCTACACCTTC